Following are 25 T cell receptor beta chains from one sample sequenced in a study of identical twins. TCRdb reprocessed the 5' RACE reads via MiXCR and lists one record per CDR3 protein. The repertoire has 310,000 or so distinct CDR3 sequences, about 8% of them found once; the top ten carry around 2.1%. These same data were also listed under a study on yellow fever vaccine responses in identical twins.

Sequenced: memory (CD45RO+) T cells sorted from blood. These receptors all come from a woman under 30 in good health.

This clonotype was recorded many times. The CDR3 region has the DNA TGTGCCAGCAGGCCGTCAGACGAGAGCATTCAGTACTTC. As protein: CASRPSDESIQYF. J is TRBJ2-4 and V is TRBV12-3 or TRBV12-4; D ambiguous. The CDR3 has 13 residues. V lost 6 bases, J lost 9 bases, and 15 bases lay in between.

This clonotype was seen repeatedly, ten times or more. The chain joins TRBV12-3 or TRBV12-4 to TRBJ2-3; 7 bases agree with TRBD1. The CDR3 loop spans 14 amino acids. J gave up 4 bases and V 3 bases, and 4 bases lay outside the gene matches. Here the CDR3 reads CASSLGQWPDTQYF. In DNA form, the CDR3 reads TGTGCCAGCAGTTTGGGACAGTGGCCAGATACGCAGTATTTT.

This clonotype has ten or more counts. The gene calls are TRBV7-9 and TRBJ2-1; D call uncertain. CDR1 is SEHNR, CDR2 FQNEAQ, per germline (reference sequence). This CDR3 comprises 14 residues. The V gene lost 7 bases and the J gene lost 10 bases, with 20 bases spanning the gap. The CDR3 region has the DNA TGTGCCAGCACCCCGGACGGTCCGGTCGGGGAGCAGTTCTTC. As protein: CASTPDGPVGEQFF.

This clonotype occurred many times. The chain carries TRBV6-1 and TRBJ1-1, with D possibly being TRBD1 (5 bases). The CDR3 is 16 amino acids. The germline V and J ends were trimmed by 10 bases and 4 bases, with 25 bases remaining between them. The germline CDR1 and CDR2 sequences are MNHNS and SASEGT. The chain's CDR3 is CATSRGPNVGTTEAFF. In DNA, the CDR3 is TGTGCCACCTCCCGGGGCCCAAACGTGGGTACCACTGAAGCTTTCTTT.

CDR3 bases: TGTGCCAGCAGCCAATCTACTAGCGGGGGGTGGGATGAGCAGTTCTTC. Amino acid sequence: CASSQSTSGGWDEQFF. J is TRBJ2-1 and V is TRBV4-2; 12 bases are a match to TRBD2. CDR3 size: 16 residues. The junction had 7 bases not matched to a gene; V was cut back by 2 bases and J by 8 bases. Germline CDR1 reads LGHNA; CDR2 reads YNFKEQ.

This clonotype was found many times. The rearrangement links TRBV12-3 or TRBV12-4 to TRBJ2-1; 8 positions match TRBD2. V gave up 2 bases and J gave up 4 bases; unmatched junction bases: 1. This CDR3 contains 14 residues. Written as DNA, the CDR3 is TGTGCCAGCAGTTTAACGGGAGGGTACAATGAGCAGTTCTTC. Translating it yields CASSLTGGYNEQFF.

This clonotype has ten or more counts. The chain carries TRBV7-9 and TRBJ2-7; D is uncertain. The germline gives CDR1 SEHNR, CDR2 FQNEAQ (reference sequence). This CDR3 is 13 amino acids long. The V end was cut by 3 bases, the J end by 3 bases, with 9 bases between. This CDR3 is CASSFPPDYEQYF. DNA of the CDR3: TGTGCCAGCAGCTTCCCCCCCGACTACGAGCAGTACTTC. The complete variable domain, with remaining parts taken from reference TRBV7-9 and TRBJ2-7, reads DTGVSQNPRHKITKRGQNVTFRCDPISEHNRLYWYRQTLGQGPEFLTYFQNEAQLEKSRLLSDRFSAERPKGSFSTLEIQRTEQGDSAMYLCASSFPPDYEQYFGPGTRLTVT.

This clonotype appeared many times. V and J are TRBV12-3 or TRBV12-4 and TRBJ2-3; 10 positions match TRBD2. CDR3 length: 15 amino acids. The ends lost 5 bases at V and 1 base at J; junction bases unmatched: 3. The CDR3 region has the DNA TGTGCCAGCAGTCTTGGACTAGCGGGCACAGATACGCAGTATTTT. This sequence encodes CASSLGLAGTDTQYF.

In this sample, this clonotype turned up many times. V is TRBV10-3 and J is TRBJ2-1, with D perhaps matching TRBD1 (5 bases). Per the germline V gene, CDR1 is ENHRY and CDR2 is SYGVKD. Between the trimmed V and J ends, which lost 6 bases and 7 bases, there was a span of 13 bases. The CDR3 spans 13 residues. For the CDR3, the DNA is TGTGCCATCAGCCCTTCAGGGCAGAATGAGCAGTTCTTC. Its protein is CAISPSGQNEQFF.

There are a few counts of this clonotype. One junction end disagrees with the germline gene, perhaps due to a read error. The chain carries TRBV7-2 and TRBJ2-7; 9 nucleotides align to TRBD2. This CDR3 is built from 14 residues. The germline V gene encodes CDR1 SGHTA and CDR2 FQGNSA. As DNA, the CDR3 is TGTGCCAGCAGCCGTAGCGGGAGTAACTACGAGCAGTGCTTC. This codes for CASSRSGSNYEQCF. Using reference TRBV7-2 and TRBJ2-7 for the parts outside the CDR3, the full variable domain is GAGVSQSPSNKVTEKGKDVELRCDPISGHTALYWYRQSLGQGLEFLIYFQGNSAPDKSGLPSDRFSAERTGGSVSTLTIQRTQQEDSAVYLCASSRSGSNYEQCFGPGTRLTVT.

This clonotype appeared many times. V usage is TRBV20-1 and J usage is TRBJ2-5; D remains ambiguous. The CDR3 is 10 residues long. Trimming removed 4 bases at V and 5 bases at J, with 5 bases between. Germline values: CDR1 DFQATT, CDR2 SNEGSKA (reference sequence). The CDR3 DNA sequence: TGCAGTGCTATTGCGGAGACCCAGTACTTC. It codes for CSAIAETQYF.

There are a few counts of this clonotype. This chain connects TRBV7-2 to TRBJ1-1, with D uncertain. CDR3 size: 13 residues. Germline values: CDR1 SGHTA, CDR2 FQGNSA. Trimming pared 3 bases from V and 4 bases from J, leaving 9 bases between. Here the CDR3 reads CASSLSRLTEAFF. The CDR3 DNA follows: TGTGCCAGCAGCTTGTCCAGGCTCACTGAAGCTTTCTTT.

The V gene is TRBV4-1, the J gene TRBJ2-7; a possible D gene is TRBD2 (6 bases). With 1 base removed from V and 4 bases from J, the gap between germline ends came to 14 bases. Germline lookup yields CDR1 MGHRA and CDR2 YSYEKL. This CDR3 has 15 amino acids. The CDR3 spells CASSQGPGLSYEQYF. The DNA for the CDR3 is TGCGCCAGCAGCCAAGGTCCGGGACTCTCATACGAGCAGTACTTC.

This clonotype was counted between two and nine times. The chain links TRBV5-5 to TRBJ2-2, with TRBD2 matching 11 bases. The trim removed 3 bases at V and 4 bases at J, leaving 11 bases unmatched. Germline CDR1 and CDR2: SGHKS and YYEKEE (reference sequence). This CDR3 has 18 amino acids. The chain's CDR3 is CASSSLLAGGLGTGELFF. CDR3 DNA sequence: TGTGCCAGCAGCTCCCTGCTAGCGGGAGGCCTGGGCACCGGGGAGCTGTTTTTT.

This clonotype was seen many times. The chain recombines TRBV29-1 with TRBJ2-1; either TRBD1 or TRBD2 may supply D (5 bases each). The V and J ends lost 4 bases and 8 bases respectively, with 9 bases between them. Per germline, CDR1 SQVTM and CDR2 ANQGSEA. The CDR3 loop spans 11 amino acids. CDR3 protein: CSVVRDHEQFF. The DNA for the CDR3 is TGCAGCGTTGTCAGGGACCATGAGCAGTTCTTC.

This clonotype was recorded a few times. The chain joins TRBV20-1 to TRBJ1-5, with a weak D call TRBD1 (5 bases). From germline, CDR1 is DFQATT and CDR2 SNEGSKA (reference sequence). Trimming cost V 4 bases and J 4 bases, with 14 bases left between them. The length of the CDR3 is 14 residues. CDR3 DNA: TGCAGTGCTACCCCCCTGGGGGGGAATCAGCCCCAGCATTTT. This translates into CSATPLGGNQPQHF.

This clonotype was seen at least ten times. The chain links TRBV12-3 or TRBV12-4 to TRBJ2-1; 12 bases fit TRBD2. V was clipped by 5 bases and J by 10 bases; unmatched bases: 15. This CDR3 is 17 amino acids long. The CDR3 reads CASSPLSASGRAREQFF. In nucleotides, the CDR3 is TGTGCCAGCAGTCCCCTGAGTGCTAGCGGGAGGGCCCGGGAGCAGTTCTTC.

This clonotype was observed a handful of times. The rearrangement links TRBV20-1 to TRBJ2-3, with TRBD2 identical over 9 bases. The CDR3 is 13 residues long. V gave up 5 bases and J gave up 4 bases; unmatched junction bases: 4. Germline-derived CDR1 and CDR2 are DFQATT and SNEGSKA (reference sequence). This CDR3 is CSAEKREADTQYF. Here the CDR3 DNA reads TGCAGTGCTGAAAAGCGGGAGGCAGATACGCAGTATTTT.

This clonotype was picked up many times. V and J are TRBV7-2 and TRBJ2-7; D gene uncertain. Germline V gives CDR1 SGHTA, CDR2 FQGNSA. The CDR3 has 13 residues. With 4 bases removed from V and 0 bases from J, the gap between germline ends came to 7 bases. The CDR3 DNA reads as TGTGCCAGCAGCTCAGTCATCTCCTACGAGCAGTACTTC. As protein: CASSSVISYEQYF.

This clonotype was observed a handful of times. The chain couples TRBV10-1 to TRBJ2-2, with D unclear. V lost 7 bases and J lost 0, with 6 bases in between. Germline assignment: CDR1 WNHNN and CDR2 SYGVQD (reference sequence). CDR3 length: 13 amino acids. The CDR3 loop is CASTGANTGELFF. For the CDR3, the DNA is TGCGCCAGCACAGGAGCGAACACCGGGGAGCTGTTTTTT.

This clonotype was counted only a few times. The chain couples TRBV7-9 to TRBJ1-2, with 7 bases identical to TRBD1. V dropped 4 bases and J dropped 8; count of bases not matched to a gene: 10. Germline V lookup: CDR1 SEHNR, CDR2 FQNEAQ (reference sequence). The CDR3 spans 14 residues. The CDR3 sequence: CASSSSSGQYGYTF. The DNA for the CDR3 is TGTGCCAGCAGCTCCAGCTCGGGACAGTACGGCTACACCTTC.

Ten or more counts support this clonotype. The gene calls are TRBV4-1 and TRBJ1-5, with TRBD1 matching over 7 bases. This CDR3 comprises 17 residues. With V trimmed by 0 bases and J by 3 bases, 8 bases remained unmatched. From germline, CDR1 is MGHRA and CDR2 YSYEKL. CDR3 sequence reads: CASSQDGGQNFNQPQHF. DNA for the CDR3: TGCGCCAGCAGCCAAGATGGGGGACAGAATTTCAATCAGCCCCAGCATTTT.

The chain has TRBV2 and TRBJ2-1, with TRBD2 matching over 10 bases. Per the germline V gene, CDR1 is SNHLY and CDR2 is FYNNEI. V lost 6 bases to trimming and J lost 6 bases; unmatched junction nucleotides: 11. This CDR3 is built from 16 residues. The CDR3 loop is CASSLQAGGLFNEQFF. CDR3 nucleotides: TGTGCCAGCAGCTTACAAGCGGGAGGGCTTTTCAATGAGCAGTTCTTC.

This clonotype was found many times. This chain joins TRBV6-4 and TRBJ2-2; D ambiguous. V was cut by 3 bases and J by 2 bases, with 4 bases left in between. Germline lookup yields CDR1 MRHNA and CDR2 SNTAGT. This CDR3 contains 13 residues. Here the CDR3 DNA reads TGTGCCAGCAGTGAGGACAACACCGGGGAGCTGTTTTTT. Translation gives CASSEDNTGELFF.

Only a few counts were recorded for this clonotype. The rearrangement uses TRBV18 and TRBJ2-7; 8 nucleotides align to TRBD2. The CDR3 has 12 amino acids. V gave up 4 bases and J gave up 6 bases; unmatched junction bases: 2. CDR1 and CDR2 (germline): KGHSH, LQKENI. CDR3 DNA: TGTGCCAGCTCACGCGGGGGGTTCGAGCAGTACGTC. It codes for CASSRGGFEQYV.